Reported below is one T cell receptor (beta chain). The antigen remains unidentified. The data are from a study of blood T cells in healthy people across ages. The wider study: In model experiments, template switching was able to capture about one barcoded beta molecule for every two T cells that were present. Points from the study as a whole: Researchers said unsorted PBMCs prevented a conclusive naive versus antigen-experienced comparison.

Next came a second PCR, run for roughly 6 to 11 cycles, which used a sample-barcoded 5' primer along with a J-beta primer mix. Using its own MiXCR run on the 5' RACE reads, TCRdb lists one record per CDR3 protein. The profile shows approximately 1.5 million distinct CDR3 sequences, about 45% of them singletons. CDR1 and CDR2 (germline): LGHDT, YNNKEL (reference sequence). The CDR3 totals 16 residues. The receptor's source is a woman aged 18 to 35 in good health. The rearrangement uses TRBV3-1 and TRBJ2-4; 8 nucleotides agree with TRBD2. The end of the DNA fits TRBJ2-5 better, so the J call may be wrong. The specimen sequenced was blood. The CDR3 sequence: CASSHRGSGVQETQYF. The CDR3 nucleotides read TGTGCCAGCAGCCACCGTGGTAGCGGGGTCCAAGAGACCCAGTACTTC.